This entry is about one TCR beta chain. Original data processing: Reference gene primer amplification gave estimated nucleated cell counts. The table came from immunoSEQ multiplex PCR; TCRdb's copy has only in-frame clones and leaves some out. The D gene and trimming were derived from the DNA, and the V and J assignments and clone size from that table. The sample lists 250,000 to 300,000 clones, 85% to 90% seen once, with approximately 4% in the top ten. The V gene end was trimmed by 4 bases and the J gene end by 7 bases; junction bases not matched to a gene: 6. Per germline, CDR1 MNHNS and CDR2 SASEGT. This CDR3 spans 16 amino acids. This sample was included in a study of blood T cell repertoires in COVID-19. Study in general: The analysed material was cDNA or gDNA that came from T cells, B-cell-depleted T cells, or PBMCs.

This rearrangement joins TRBV6-1 to TRBJ2-4, with 14 bases lining up with TRBD2. This clonotype was sampled from a woman between 40 and 55 years old with acute or convalescent COVID-19. Sequenced sample: peripheral blood. CDR3 protein: CASSASTSGGANIQYF. The CDR3 region has the DNA TGTGCCAGCAGTGCCTCGACTAGCGGGGGGGCTAACATTCAGTACTTC.